Described below is a single T cell receptor (beta chain) sequence and its context. Its antigen remains unidentified. This entry belongs to a study of cytomegalovirus exposure and HLA in healthy donors. Findings of the study overall: For most TCR sequences rarity was the rule, although some public TCRs occurred in many donors. HLA restriction was apparent for most CMV-associated TCR beta chains in a later analysis. In a later analysis, TCR association rates varied by HLA locus: DRB1 most, HLA-C fewest.

Participants comprised healthy donors of bone marrow. PCR employed 60 Vbeta and 13 Jbeta primers. Sequencing was performed with immunoSEQ multiplex PCR; in TCRdb, only in-frame clones are kept and a portion is missing. The sample holds under 300,000 clones, 65% to 85% seen once. This CDR3 has 11 residues. Germline assignment: CDR1 SQVTM and CDR2 ANQGSEA. V was cut by 7 bases and J by 5 bases, with 11 bases left in between. The sequence derives from a female donor in good health and CMV-seronegative. The sequenced sample was PBMCs. This chain joins TRBV29-1 and TRBJ2-5; no definite D call. The CDR3 DNA follows: TGCAGCGCCTCTTACTACGAGACCCAGTACTTC. Its translation: CSASYYETQYF.